This T cell receptor (beta chain) was recovered during a study of type 1 regulatory T cells. From the reads, TCRdb called clonotypes with MiXCR, one entry per CDR3 protein. Of more than 60,000 distinct CDR3 sequences listed, 45% to 50% were seen once; the top ten hold roughly 2.2%. This clonotype was counted between two and nine times. Its specificity is not known. V was trimmed by 4 bases and J by 2 bases, leaving 17 bases between them. This CDR3 spans 16 amino acids. Germline loops: CDR1 MNHEY, CDR2 SMNVEV (reference sequence). Sequencing input: cultured non-Tr1 T cells, either the whole culture or a sorted T cell fraction (not recorded which). This rearrangement joins TRBV27 to TRBJ1-1, with a weak D call TRBD1 (5 bases). The sequence was obtained from a human donor in good health. CDR3 loop: CASSSSRTLLNTEAFF. CDR3 in DNA: TGTGCCAGCAGTTCTAGCCGGACACTCCTTAACACTGAAGCTTTCTTT.